This entry features one T cell receptor beta chain sequence. Its cognate antigen is unknown. Combining a sample-barcoded 5' primer with a J-beta primer mix, a second PCR ran for 7 to 11 cycles. One entry per CDR3 protein results from TCRdb running MiXCR on the 5' RACE reads. The table includes roughly 800,000 distinct CDR3 sequences, nearly 60% detected once. The V gene end was trimmed by 5 bases and the J gene end by 7 bases; junction bases not matched to a gene: 7. CDR1 and CDR2 (germline): MNHEY, SVGAGI. The CDR3 has 15 residues. The sample is drawn from a study of blood T cells in healthy people across ages. Across the study: Roughly one uniquely barcoded beta molecule per two T cells was captured.

Study observations and caveats: Older age coincided with a roughly linear decline in TCR beta diversity per million T cells. PBMCs were not sorted, which prevented a conclusive comparison of naive versus antigen-experienced cells.

This chain joins TRBV6-5 and TRBJ2-1; 11 nucleotides agree with TRBD2. Sample: blood. The TCR was taken from a man aged 25-45 years in good health. CDR3 loop: CASSRLAGMLNEQFF. CDR3 bases: TGTGCCAGCAGTCGACTAGCGGGGATGCTGAATGAGCAGTTCTTC.